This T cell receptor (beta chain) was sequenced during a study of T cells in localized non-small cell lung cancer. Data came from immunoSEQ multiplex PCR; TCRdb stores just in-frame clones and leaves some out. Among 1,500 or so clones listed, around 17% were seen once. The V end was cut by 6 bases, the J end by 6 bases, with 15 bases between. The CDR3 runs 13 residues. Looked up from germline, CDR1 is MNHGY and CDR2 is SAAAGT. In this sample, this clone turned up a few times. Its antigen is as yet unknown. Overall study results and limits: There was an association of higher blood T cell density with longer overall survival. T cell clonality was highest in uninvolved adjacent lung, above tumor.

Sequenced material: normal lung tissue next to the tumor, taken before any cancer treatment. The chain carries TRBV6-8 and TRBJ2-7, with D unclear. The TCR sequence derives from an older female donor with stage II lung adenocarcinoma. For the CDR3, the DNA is TGTGCCAGCAGACACCTCCCTTTGGGCGAGCAGTACTTC. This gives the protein CASRHLPLGEQYF.